These 24 T cell receptor beta chains originate from one sample sequenced in a study of blood T cell repertoires in COVID-19. Sequencing was performed with immunoSEQ multiplex PCR; in TCRdb, only in-frame clones are kept and a portion is missing. The table shows some 240,000 clones, with approximately 86% occurring only once. The sequencing input was PBMCs or T cells enriched from blood (not recorded which). These receptors were collected from a woman between 35 and 50 years old with acute COVID-19.

The V gene is TRBV5-1, the J gene TRBJ2-1, with a tentative D call TRBD2 (8 bases). V lost 6 bases and J 3 bases, leaving 16 bases between the germline ends. Germline lookup yields CDR1 SGHRS and CDR2 YFSETQ. The CDR3 loop spans 15 amino acids. DNA of the CDR3: TGCGCCAGCACCAAGACAGGGACTAGCTACAATGAGCAGTTCTTC. Residues: CASTKTGTSYNEQFF.

The rearrangement links TRBV6-6 to TRBJ2-7; D unresolved. Trimming removed 6 bases from V and 2 bases from J, with 14 bases in between. The V gene's germline CDR1 is MNHNY and CDR2 SVGAGI (reference sequence). This CDR3 spans 14 amino acids. CDR3 nucleotides: TGTGCCAGCAGCCATCTCGACGGAGCCTACGAGCAGTACTTC. Protein: CASSHLDGAYEQYF.

This clone was observed once. A junction end diverges from the germline sequence, so it may reflect a read error. Additional DNA sequences in this sample encode the identical CDR3. The rearrangement uses TRBV13 and TRBJ2-5; tentatively, D is TRBD1 (6 bases). Germline loops: CDR1 PRHDT, CDR2 FYEKMQ (reference sequence). The CDR3 contains 13 residues. CDR3 residues: CASSLGQQETQYF. The CDR3, as DNA: TGTGCCAGCAGTTTAGGACAGCAAGAGACCCAGTACTTC.

This chain connects TRBV4-1 to TRBJ2-1, with 10 bases lining up with TRBD2. Trimming took 4 bases from V and 3 from J; bases not matched to a gene: 6. CDR1 MGHRA and CDR2 YSYEKL come from the germline V gene. The length of the CDR3 is 16 residues. This chain's CDR3 is CASSLRSSGSYNEQFF. CDR3 DNA: TGCGCCAGCAGCCTAAGATCTAGCGGGAGCTACAATGAGCAGTTCTTC.

In its sample, this clone was seen a few times. V gene TRBV19 combines with J gene TRBJ1-3; 8 bases fit TRBD1. CDR3 length: 15 amino acids. Germline assignment: CDR1 LNHDA and CDR2 SQIVND (reference sequence). V shed 3 bases and J 4 bases; nucleotides not matched to a gene: 5. The CDR3, as DNA: TGTGCCAGTAGTATTGATTGGACAGGGGGAAACACCATATATTTT. Translated, it gives CASSIDWTGGNTIYF.

The chain carries TRBV2 and TRBJ2-5; 12 bases map to TRBD2. The CDR3 sequence is 15 residues long. V shed 5 bases, J shed 5 bases, and the junction held 6 bases outside the gene matches. Germline-derived CDR1 and CDR2 are SNHLY and FYNNEI. Written as DNA, the CDR3 is TGTGCCAGCAGTTTACGACTAGCGGGAGACGAGACCCAGTACTTC. Translation: CASSLRLAGDETQYF. Full variable domain (missing parts from reference TRBV2 and TRBJ2-5): EPEVTQTPSHQVTQMGQEVILRCVPISNHLYFYWYRQILGQKVEFLVSFYNNEISEKSEIFDDQFSVERPDGSNFTLKIRSTKLEDSAMYFCASSLRLAGDETQYFGPGTRLLVL.

The V gene is TRBV6-6, the J gene TRBJ1-5; 7 nucleotides match TRBD1. Germline lookup yields CDR1 MNHNY and CDR2 SVGAGI (reference sequence). V lost 6 bases, J lost 1 base, and 6 bases stayed unmatched. The CDR3 is 15 amino acids. The CDR3 sequence: CASSHDRESNQPQHF. The CDR3, as DNA: TGTGCCAGCAGCCACGACAGGGAAAGCAATCAGCCCCAGCATTTT.

The J gene is TRBJ2-7, the V gene TRBV7-9, with D possibly being TRBD2 (5 bases). Germline lookup yields CDR1 SEHNR and CDR2 FQNEAQ (reference sequence). The V end lost 1 base, the J end lost 2 bases, and 9 bases lay between the germline ends. The CDR3 has 14 amino acids. The CDR3 DNA reads as TGTGCCAGCAGCTTAGGAGGGATGACCTACGAGCAGTACTTC. Translated, it gives CASSLGGMTYEQYF.

The table lists this clone with a few counts. The chain is built from TRBV18 and TRBJ2-1, with D unresolved. V lost 0 bases and J lost 0, with 6 bases in between. There are 15 residues in the CDR3. Germline values: CDR1 KGHSH, CDR2 LQKENI. The CDR3 coding sequence is TGTGCCAGCTCACCACCGAGTATCTCCTACAATGAGCAGTTCTTC. It yields the protein CASSPPSISYNEQFF.

The J gene is TRBJ2-3, the V gene TRBV27, with 8 bases fitting TRBD1. In germline, CDR1 is MNHEY, CDR2 SMNVEV (reference sequence). After removal of 5 bases from V and 3 bases from J, the junction contained 7 bases not matched to a gene. The CDR3 is 15 residues long. The CDR3 protein is CASSPFGQGTDTQYF. The DNA for the CDR3 is TGTGCCAGCAGTCCCTTTGGACAGGGAACAGATACGCAGTATTTT.

J is TRBJ2-7 and V is TRBV9, with a tentative D call TRBD2 (5 bases). Between the trimmed V and J ends, which lost 4 bases and 4 bases, there was a span of 15 bases. The CDR3 is made up of 14 amino acids. Looked up from germline, CDR1 is SGDLS and CDR2 is YYNGEE. DNA of the CDR3: TGTGCCAGCAGCCCTGAATTGAGGGATTACGAGCAGTACTTC. This codes for CASSPELRDYEQYF.

V and J are TRBV2 and TRBJ1-2; a possible D gene is TRBD1 (5 bases). The V gene lost 6 bases and the J gene lost 1 base, with 6 bases spanning the gap. This CDR3 contains 12 residues. Germline values: CDR1 SNHLY, CDR2 FYNNEI. The CDR3 DNA follows: TGTGCCAGCAGGACAGTTAACTATGGCTACACCTTC. It codes for CASRTVNYGYTF.

This clone was picked up a small number of times. V usage is TRBV11-3 and J usage is TRBJ2-7; a weak D match, TRBD2 (5 bases). The V gene lost 2 bases and the J gene lost 3 bases, with 17 bases spanning the gap. The CDR3 runs 16 residues. Germline V gene data show CDR1 as SGHNT and CDR2 as YENEEA. The CDR3 coding sequence is TGTGCCAGCAGCTTAACCCCGGCGGGTACGGGCTACGAGCAGTACTTC. It specifies CASSLTPAGTGYEQYF.

The V call is TRBV7-3, the J call TRBJ1-6; TRBD1 agrees at 9 bases. The germline CDR1 and CDR2 sequences are SGHTA and FQGTGA. The CDR3 covers 15 residues. After removal of 5 bases from V and 10 bases from J, the junction contained 9 bases not matched to a gene. The chain's CDR3 is CASSAMSGTGSPLHF. The CDR3 bases are TGTGCCAGCAGCGCGATGTCCGGGACAGGGTCACCCCTCCACTTT. The full variable domain, in which reference TRBV7-3 and TRBJ1-6 provide the parts outside the CDR3, is GAGVSQTPSNKVTEKGKYVELRCDPISGHTALYWYRQSLGQGPEFLIYFQGTGAADDSGLPNDRFFAVRPEGSVSTLKIQRTERGDSAVYLCASSAMSGTGSPLHFGNGTRLTVT.

The V call is TRBV6-5, the J call TRBJ2-2, with a weak D call TRBD2 (6 bases). V lost 4 bases to trimming and J lost 0 bases, with 12 bases between them. This CDR3 contains 16 residues. From germline, CDR1 is MNHEY and CDR2 SVGAGI. The CDR3 DNA follows: TGTGCCAGCAGTTCCAGCGGGCCTGCGAACACCGGGGAGCTGTTTTTT. The encoded protein is CASSSSGPANTGELFF.

The V gene is TRBV2, the J gene TRBJ2-1, with D tentatively TRBD2 (5 bases). Trimming shortened V by 2 bases and J by 7 bases, and 15 bases separated the two germline ends. CDR3 length equals 15 residues. CDR1 SNHLY and CDR2 FYNNEI come from the germline V gene. DNA of the CDR3: TGTGCCAGCAGTGAAACCCTGAGGGCGAGGAATGAGCAGTTCTTC. Protein: CASSETLRARNEQFF.

This clone has more than one count but fewer than ten. V and J are TRBV7-8 and TRBJ2-7, with D perhaps matching TRBD1 (6 bases). Germline V lookup: CDR1 SGHVS, CDR2 FQNEAQ. V was trimmed by 3 bases and J by 3 bases, leaving 9 bases between them. This CDR3 region has 13 residues. The CDR3 region has the DNA TGTGCCAGCAGCTTCGGACAGATCTACGAGCAGTACTTC. It is translated as CASSFGQIYEQYF.

The rearrangement joins TRBV5-1 to TRBJ2-2, with a tentative D call TRBD2 (5 bases). The CDR3 runs to 14 residues. Per germline, CDR1 SGHRS and CDR2 YFSETQ. V lost 3 bases to trimming and J lost 5 bases, with 11 bases between them. The CDR3 DNA reads TGCGCCAGCAGCTCAGAGGGCCCTACCGGGGAGCTGTTTTTT. Translation gives CASSSEGPTGELFF.

CDR3 residues: CATSRDLGDEQFF. In DNA, the CDR3 is TGTGCCACCAGCAGAGATCTGGGAGATGAGCAGTTCTTC. V usage is TRBV15 and J usage is TRBJ2-1; TRBD2 is a possible D gene (5 bases). The CDR3 has 13 amino acids. Deletions cut 0 bases from V and 8 bases from J, with 8 bases between. Germline V gene data show CDR1 as LNHNV and CDR2 as YYDKDF (reference sequence). Variable domain in full (rest from reference TRBV15 and TRBJ2-1): DAMVIQNPRYQVTQFGKPVTLSCSQTLNHNVMYWYQQKSSQAPKLLFHYYDKDFNNEADTPDNFQSRRPNTSFCFLDIRSPGLGDTAMYLCATSRDLGDEQFFGPGTRLTVL.

The chain couples TRBV5-5 to TRBJ1-1, with D possibly TRBD1 on 6 matching bases. V shed 5 bases and J shed 10 bases, with 24 bases lying between them. This CDR3 has 15 amino acids. Germline V gene sequence: CDR1 SGHKS, CDR2 YYEKEE (reference sequence). The CDR3 here is CASRTQGTGQFGAFF. CDR3 DNA: TGTGCCAGCAGGACACAGGGAACAGGGCAGTTTGGAGCTTTCTTT.

The chain employs TRBV12-5 and TRBJ1-5; 7 nucleotides align to TRBD1. V lost 3 bases, J lost 4 bases, and 6 bases stayed unmatched. In germline, CDR1 is LGHNT, CDR2 FRNRAP. This CDR3 contains 15 residues. The CDR3 here is CASGFFDRVNQPQHF. The CDR3 DNA follows: TGTGCTAGTGGTTTCTTTGACAGGGTAAATCAGCCCCAGCATTTT.

The chain is built from TRBV7-9 and TRBJ2-7, with D perhaps matching TRBD2 (7 bases). CDR1 is SEHNR and CDR2 is FQNEAQ in the germline V gene (reference sequence). V lost 4 bases to trimming and J lost 0 bases, with 16 bases between them. The CDR3 has 16 residues. Here the CDR3 reads CASSSGGGSFSYEQYF. CDR3 DNA: TGTGCCAGCAGCTCAGGCGGGGGCAGCTTCTCCTACGAGCAGTACTTC.

The chain uses TRBV24-1 and TRBJ2-3; 7 bases fit TRBD2. The length of the CDR3 is 18 residues. Trimming at V came to 2 bases and at J to 0 bases, leaving 10 bases not matched to a gene. Germline CDR1 and CDR2: KGHDR and SFDVKD. The CDR3 nucleotides are TGTGCCACCAGTGATTGGGTAGCGGGCATCTCTAGCACAGATACGCAGTATTTT. It is translated as CATSDWVAGISSTDTQYF.

This chain links TRBV7-9 with TRBJ1-2; no clear D. The CDR3 runs 15 residues. CDR1 SEHNR and CDR2 FQNEAQ come from the germline V gene (reference sequence). V lost 3 bases to trimming and J lost 7 bases, with 18 bases between them. CDR3 region: CASSFDGSWSVGYTF. CDR3 nucleotide sequence: TGTGCCAGCAGCTTTGACGGTTCCTGGAGCGTTGGCTACACCTTC.